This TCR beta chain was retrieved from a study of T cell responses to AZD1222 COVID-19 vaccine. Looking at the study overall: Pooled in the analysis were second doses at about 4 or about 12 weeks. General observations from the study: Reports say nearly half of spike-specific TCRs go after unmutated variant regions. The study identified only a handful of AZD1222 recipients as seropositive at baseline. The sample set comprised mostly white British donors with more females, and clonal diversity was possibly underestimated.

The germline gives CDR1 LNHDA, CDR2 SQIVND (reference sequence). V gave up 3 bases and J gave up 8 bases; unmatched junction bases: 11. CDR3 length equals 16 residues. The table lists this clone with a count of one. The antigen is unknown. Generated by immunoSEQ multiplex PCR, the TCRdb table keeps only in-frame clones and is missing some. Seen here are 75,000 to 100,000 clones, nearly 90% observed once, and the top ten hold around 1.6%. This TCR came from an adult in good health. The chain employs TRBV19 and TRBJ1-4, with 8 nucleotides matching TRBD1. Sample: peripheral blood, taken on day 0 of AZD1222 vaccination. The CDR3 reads CASSILGQGAGEKLFF. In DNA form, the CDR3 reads TGTGCCAGTAGTATTCTCGGGCAGGGGGCCGGCGAAAAACTGTTTTTT. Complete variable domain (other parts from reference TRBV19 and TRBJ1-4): DGGITQSPKYLFRKEGQNVTLSCEQNLNHDAMYWYRQDPGQGLRLIYYSQIVNDFQKGDIAEGYSVSREKKESFPLTVTSAQKNPTAFYLCASSILGQGAGEKLFFGSGTQLSVL.